This entry features one T cell receptor beta chain sequence. These data originate in a study of cytomegalovirus exposure and HLA in healthy donors. In the PCR, 60 Vbeta and 13 Jbeta primers were used. Measured with immunoSEQ multiplex PCR; TCRdb has only the in-frame clones, and not every one. The profile covers roughly 110,000 clones, with roughly 70% appearing a single time and 11% to 15% taken by the ten largest. CDR3 size: 12 residues. Deletions cut 5 bases from V and 13 bases from J, with 15 bases between. Germline V lookup: CDR1 SEHNR, CDR2 FQNEAQ (reference sequence). J is TRBJ2-4 and V is TRBV7-9; D is possibly TRBD2 (7 bases). The sequenced sample consisted of PBMCs. The receptor's source is a middle-aged woman in good health and CMV-seropositive. CDR3 residues: CASSPRGGRQYF. The CDR3 region has the DNA TGTGCCAGCAGCCCTAGGGGGGGGAGGCAGTACTTC.